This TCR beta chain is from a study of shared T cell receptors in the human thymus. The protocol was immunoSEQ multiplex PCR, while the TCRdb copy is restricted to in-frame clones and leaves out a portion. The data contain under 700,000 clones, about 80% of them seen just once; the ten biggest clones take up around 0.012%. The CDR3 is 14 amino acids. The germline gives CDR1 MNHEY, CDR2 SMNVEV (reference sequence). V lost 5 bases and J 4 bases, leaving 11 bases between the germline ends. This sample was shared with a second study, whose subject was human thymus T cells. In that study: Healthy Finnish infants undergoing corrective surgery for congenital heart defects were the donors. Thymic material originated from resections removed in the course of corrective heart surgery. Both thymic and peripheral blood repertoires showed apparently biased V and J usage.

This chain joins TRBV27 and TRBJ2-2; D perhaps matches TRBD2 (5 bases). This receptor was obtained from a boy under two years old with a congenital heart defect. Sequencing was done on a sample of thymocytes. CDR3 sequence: CASSVRGSTGELFF. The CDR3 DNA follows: TGTGCCAGCAGTGTTCGAGGGTCCACCGGGGAGCTGTTTTTT.